The 28 T cell receptor beta chains reported below all come from one sample, sequenced in a study of OX40 agonist ivuxolimab in advanced cancers. The table came from immunoSEQ multiplex PCR; TCRdb's copy has only in-frame clones and leaves some out. The table shows around 76,000 clones, with roughly 78% occurring only once. Here the sequenced sample was CD4+ or CD8+ T cells sorted from blood, taken in a trial of the OX40 agonist ivuxolimab. These receptors came from an adult with an advanced solid tumor such as melanoma, head and neck, liver or kidney cancer.

The chain joins TRBV6-7 to TRBJ1-6; D is unclear. TRBV6-7 is identified as an open reading frame with a role that is uncertain. Between the trimmed V and J ends, which lost 0 bases and 6 bases, there was a span of 15 bases. The CDR3 has 17 amino acids. CDR3 in DNA: TGTGCCAGCAGTTACTCGGACCGGGATGGAGTTAATTCACCCCTCCACTTT. Translation: CASSYSDRDGVNSPLHF.

The rearrangement uses TRBV2 and TRBJ2-2, with 10 bases fitting TRBD1. CDR1 and CDR2 from the germline V gene are SNHLY and FYNNEI. The CDR3 has 16 amino acids. V dropped 6 bases and J dropped 4; count of bases not matched to a gene: 8. The CDR3 bases are TGTGCCAGCAGGGAACGACAGGGGGCAAGCACCGGGGAGCTGTTTTTT. Protein sequence: CASRERQGASTGELFF. The whole variable domain, filled in from reference TRBV2 and TRBJ2-2, reads EPEVTQTPSHQVTQMGQEVILRCVPISNHLYFYWYRQILGQKVEFLVSFYNNEISEKSEIFDDQFSVERPDGSNFTLKIRSTKLEDSAMYFCASRERQGASTGELFFGEGSRLTVL.

V usage is TRBV9 and J usage is TRBJ1-1; D remains ambiguous. Trimming pared 3 bases from V and 3 bases from J, leaving 12 bases between. The CDR3 length is 14 residues. Germline loops: CDR1 SGDLS, CDR2 YYNGEE. In nucleotides, the CDR3 is TGTGCCAGCAGCGGCCCACTCGAGTACACTGAAGCTTTCTTT. Amino acid sequence: CASSGPLEYTEAFF.

This rearrangement joins TRBV30 to TRBJ2-7; TRBD1 matches at 10 bases. Unmatched junction bases numbered 6, after V lost 0 bases and J lost 4 bases. The CDR3 is made up of 15 amino acids. Germline lookup yields CDR1 GTSNPN and CDR2 SVGIG (reference sequence). The CDR3: CAWSVGGTGVYEQYF. Written as DNA, the CDR3 is TGTGCCTGGAGTGTTGGCGGGACAGGGGTGTACGAGCAGTACTTC.

This chain links TRBV5-4 with TRBJ2-3; 8 bases agree with TRBD2. CDR3 length: 15 residues. V shed 4 bases and J 4 bases; nucleotides not matched to a gene: 8. CDR1 and CDR2 from the germline V gene are SGHNT and YYREEE (reference sequence). The CDR3 sequence: CASSISSGSSDTQYF. The CDR3 coding sequence is TGTGCCAGCAGCATATCTAGCGGGTCCTCAGATACGCAGTATTTT.

The chain is built from TRBV4-3 and TRBJ2-5; TRBD2 agrees at 12 bases. The CDR3 runs to 16 residues. The V gene's germline CDR1 is LGHNA and CDR2 YSLEER. Unmatched junction bases numbered 2, after V lost 3 bases and J lost 0 bases. The CDR3 sequence: CASSQGTSGYQETQYF. The CDR3 DNA is TGCGCCAGCAGCCAGGGGACTAGCGGGTACCAAGAGACCCAGTACTTC.

This sequence joins TRBV14 and TRBJ2-7, with TRBD1 matching over 8 bases. V was pared by 1 base and J by 3 bases, with 5 bases of the junction left unmatched. CDR3 length: 15 residues. CDR1 is SGHDN, CDR2 FVKESK, per germline. This CDR3 reads CASSQGQGIVYEQYF. The CDR3 bases are TGTGCCAGCAGCCAAGGACAGGGGATAGTCTACGAGCAGTACTTC.

The chain employs TRBV5-1 and TRBJ2-5; a possible D gene is TRBD2 (5 bases). Germline V CDR1 and CDR2: SGHRS, YFSETQ. V was clipped by 1 base and J by 2 bases, with 9 bases between them. The CDR3 is 14 amino acids. DNA of the CDR3: TGCGCCAGCAGCTTGTTTTCGGGGCAAGAGACCCAGTACTTC. Translation gives CASSLFSGQETQYF.

This clone has more than one count but fewer than ten. The genes are TRBV7-2 and TRBJ2-2, with 10 bases aligning to TRBD2. J gave up 3 bases and V 1 base, and 8 bases lay outside the gene matches. The length of the CDR3 is 18 residues. The germline gives CDR1 SGHTA, CDR2 FQGNSA. CDR3 in DNA: TGTGCCAGCAGCTTAGTAGCCAGCGGGAGGGCGGACACCGGGGAGCTGTTTTTT. Protein: CASSLVASGRADTGELFF.

This chain connects TRBV5-1 to TRBJ1-2; the D gene is possibly TRBD1 (5 bases). Germline V gene lookup returns CDR1 SGHRS and CDR2 YFSETQ. The CDR3 runs 14 residues. The germline V and J ends were trimmed by 2 bases and 5 bases, with 13 bases remaining between them. The CDR3 spells CASSFGGDGYGYTF. The CDR3 nucleotides are TGCGCCAGCAGCTTCGGAGGGGACGGATATGGCTACACCTTC.

The chain joins TRBV18 to TRBJ2-2; 8 bases fit TRBD1. The V gene's germline CDR1 is KGHSH and CDR2 LQKENI. The CDR3 has 17 amino acids. V gave up 4 bases and J gave up 3 bases; unmatched junction bases: 10. The CDR3 loop reads CASSQKPGGRDTGELFF. CDR3 bases: TGTGCCAGCTCACAAAAACCAGGGGGCAGGGACACCGGGGAGCTGTTTTTT.

V usage is TRBV2 and J usage is TRBJ1-5; D ambiguous. The CDR3 has 13 residues. Trimming took 6 bases from V and 5 from J, leaving 11 bases between them. Per germline, CDR1 SNHLY and CDR2 FYNNEI. The CDR3 nucleotides are TGTGCCAGCAGCCAGTATGGCGATCAGCCCCAGCATTTT. This sequence encodes CASSQYGDQPQHF.

The rearrangement joins TRBV11-2 to TRBJ1-1; D gene uncertain. The CDR3 sequence is 14 residues long. Germline CDR1 SGHAT, CDR2 FQNNGV. Trimming pared 1 base from V and 2 bases from J, leaving 8 bases between. The CDR3 protein is CASSLGGRNTEAFF. DNA for the CDR3: TGTGCCAGCAGCTTAGGAGGGCGAAACACTGAAGCTTTCTTT.

The chain is built from TRBV7-2 and TRBJ1-2, with D uncertain. Trimming stripped 5 bases from V and 4 bases from J, with 11 bases between. Looked up from germline, CDR1 is SGHTA and CDR2 is FQGNSA. This CDR3 comprises 13 residues. The CDR3 region has the DNA TGTGCCAGCAGCCGAAGTGGGATCTATGGCTACACCTTC. Protein product: CASSRSGIYGYTF.

This chain links TRBV28 with TRBJ2-5, with D perhaps TRBD2 (6 bases). The V end lost 6 bases, the J end lost 1 base, and 9 bases lay between the germline ends. CDR3 length: 13 residues. Germline V lookup: CDR1 MDHEN, CDR2 SYDVKM. The CDR3 nucleotides read TGTGCCAGCAGGCTCGGGGGCCAAGAGACCCAGTACTTC. Its translation: CASRLGGQETQYF.

The gene calls are TRBV29-1 and TRBJ1-5, with a possible D match to TRBD1 (5 bases). The CDR3 runs 15 residues. The V gene's germline CDR1 is SQVTM and CDR2 ANQGSEA. Trimming cost V 6 bases and J 3 bases, with 18 bases left between them. CDR3 residues: CSVVGGVGNNQPQHF. The CDR3 DNA sequence: TGCAGCGTGGTGGGGGGTGTCGGGAACAATCAGCCCCAGCATTTT.

This clone was recorded a few times. The chain is built from TRBV19 and TRBJ1-1; D ambiguous. Trimming took 7 bases from V and 4 from J, leaving 19 bases between them. The CDR3 has 15 amino acids. Germline CDR1 reads LNHDA; CDR2 reads SQIVND (reference sequence). The DNA of the CDR3 is TGTGCCAGTATAGCCCATCTAGACATGAGCACTGAAGCTTTCTTT. Its translation: CASIAHLDMSTEAFF.

The V gene is TRBV5-4, the J gene TRBJ2-1; 8 nucleotides line up with TRBD2. CDR3 size: 15 residues. Germline CDR1 SGHNT, CDR2 YYREEE (reference sequence). The V gene end was trimmed by 1 base and the J gene end by 4 bases; junction bases not matched to a gene: 4. CDR3 bases: TGTGCCAGCAGCTTGAGCAGCGGGAGTTACAATGAGCAGTTCTTC. It specifies CASSLSSGSYNEQFF.

The chain couples TRBV10-3 to TRBJ1-1; 9 bases are shared with TRBD1. This CDR3 is built from 18 residues. J gave up 1 base and V 2 bases, and 11 bases lay outside the gene matches. Per germline, CDR1 ENHRY and CDR2 SYGVKD. CDR3 amino acids: CAISEGRGTGRANTEAFF. The CDR3 coding sequence is TGTGCCATCAGTGAGGGGAGAGGGACAGGGAGGGCGAACACTGAAGCTTTCTTT.

The genes are TRBV7-9 and TRBJ1-1; 8 bases align to TRBD1. J lost 1 base, V lost 1 base, and 8 bases had no gene match. The CDR3 extends over 17 amino acids. The germline V gene encodes CDR1 SEHNR and CDR2 FQNEAQ (reference sequence). The CDR3 loop reads CASSLVQGAGRNTEAFF. The CDR3 nucleotides read TGTGCCAGCAGCTTAGTGCAGGGGGCAGGTCGGAACACTGAAGCTTTCTTT.

The gene calls are TRBV5-1 and TRBJ1-3; no definite D call. The CDR3 sequence is 13 residues long. Deletions cut 5 bases from V and 4 bases from J, with 10 bases between. Per germline, CDR1 SGHRS and CDR2 YFSETQ. CDR3 residues: CASSMTSGNTIYF. CDR3 DNA: TGCGCCAGCAGTATGACCTCGGGAAACACCATATATTTT. Filled out from reference TRBV5-1 and TRBJ1-3, the complete variable domain reads KAGVTQTPRYLIKTRGQQVTLSCSPISGHRSVSWYQQTPGQGLQFLFEYFSETQRNKGNFPGRFSGRQFSNSRSEMNVSTLELGDSALYLCASSMTSGNTIYFGEGSWLTVV.

The V gene is TRBV10-3, the J gene TRBJ2-1, with a weak D call TRBD1 (6 bases). This CDR3 has 14 residues. Looked up from germline, CDR1 is ENHRY and CDR2 is SYGVKD. Between the trimmed V and J ends, which lost 6 bases and 4 bases, there was a span of 13 bases. The CDR3 sequence is CAIRQGTPYNEQFF. The CDR3 nucleotides are TGTGCCATCAGGCAGGGGACCCCTTACAATGAGCAGTTCTTC.

The gene calls are TRBV19 and TRBJ1-5, with D hard to call. Trimming left V 10 bases short and J 1 base short, with 14 bases between. This CDR3 has 14 amino acids. The germline CDR1 and CDR2 sequences are LNHDA and SQIVND (reference sequence). CDR3 in amino acids: CATNTALSNQPQHF. Written as DNA, the CDR3 is TGTGCCACTAATACAGCGTTGAGCAATCAGCCCCAGCATTTT.

This clone showed up just once. V is TRBV6-6 and J is TRBJ1-2; D not certain. Trimming took 2 bases from V and 2 from J, leaving 6 bases between them. There are 13 residues in the CDR3. Looked up from germline, CDR1 is MNHNY and CDR2 is SVGAGI (reference sequence). CDR3 DNA: TGTGCCAGCAGTTACGATGACAACTATGGCTACACCTTC. Translation gives CASSYDDNYGYTF.

By share, this clone ranks as medium-sized. V is TRBV5-1 and J is TRBJ1-1; D ambiguous. The CDR3 has 13 residues. Germline V gene sequence: CDR1 SGHRS, CDR2 YFSETQ. V was trimmed by 1 base and J by 2 bases, leaving 6 bases between them. CDR3 protein: CASSLHSNTEAFF. In nucleotides, the CDR3 is TGCGCCAGCAGCTTGCATAGTAACACTGAAGCTTTCTTT.

The chain carries TRBV10-2 and TRBJ1-4, with a possible D match to TRBD1 (5 bases). CDR1 WSHSY and CDR2 SAAADI come from the germline V gene. CDR3 length: 15 amino acids. Trimming shortened V by 1 base and J by 0 bases, and 6 bases separated the two germline ends. The chain's CDR3 is CASSEWGTTNEKLFF. The DNA for the CDR3 is TGCGCCAGCAGTGAGTGGGGGACAACTAATGAAAAACTGTTTTTT.

The V gene is TRBV27, the J gene TRBJ1-5, with TRBD1 identical over 7 bases. From germline, CDR1 is MNHEY and CDR2 SMNVEV (reference sequence). The CDR3 consists of 15 residues. V lost 6 bases and J lost 4; bases outside the gene matches: 9. In nucleotides, the CDR3 is TGTGCCAGCAGGCGGACGGGACAGAAAAATCAGCCCCAGCATTTT. Encoded protein: CASRRTGQKNQPQHF.

The gene calls are TRBV5-5 and TRBJ2-1; D remains unclear. Trimming removed 0 bases at V and 0 bases at J, with 13 bases between. The CDR3 contains 17 residues. The germline V gene encodes CDR1 SGHKS and CDR2 YYEKEE (reference sequence). CDR3 in DNA: TGTGCCAGCAGCTTGGGGCCAGCACCTAGCTCCTACAATGAGCAGTTCTTC. Its protein product is CASSLGPAPSSYNEQFF.